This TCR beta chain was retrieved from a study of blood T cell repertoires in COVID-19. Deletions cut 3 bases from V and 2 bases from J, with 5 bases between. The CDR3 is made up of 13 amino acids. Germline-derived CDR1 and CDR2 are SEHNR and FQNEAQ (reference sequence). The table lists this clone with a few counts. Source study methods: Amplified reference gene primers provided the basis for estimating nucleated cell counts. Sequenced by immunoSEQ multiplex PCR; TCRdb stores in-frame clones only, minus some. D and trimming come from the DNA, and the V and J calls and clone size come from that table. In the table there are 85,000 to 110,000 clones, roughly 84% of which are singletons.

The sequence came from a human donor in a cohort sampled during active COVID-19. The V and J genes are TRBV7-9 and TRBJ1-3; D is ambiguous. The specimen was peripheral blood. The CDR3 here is CASSFRAGNTIYF. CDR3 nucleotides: TGTGCCAGCAGCTTCCGGGCTGGAAACACCATATATTTT.